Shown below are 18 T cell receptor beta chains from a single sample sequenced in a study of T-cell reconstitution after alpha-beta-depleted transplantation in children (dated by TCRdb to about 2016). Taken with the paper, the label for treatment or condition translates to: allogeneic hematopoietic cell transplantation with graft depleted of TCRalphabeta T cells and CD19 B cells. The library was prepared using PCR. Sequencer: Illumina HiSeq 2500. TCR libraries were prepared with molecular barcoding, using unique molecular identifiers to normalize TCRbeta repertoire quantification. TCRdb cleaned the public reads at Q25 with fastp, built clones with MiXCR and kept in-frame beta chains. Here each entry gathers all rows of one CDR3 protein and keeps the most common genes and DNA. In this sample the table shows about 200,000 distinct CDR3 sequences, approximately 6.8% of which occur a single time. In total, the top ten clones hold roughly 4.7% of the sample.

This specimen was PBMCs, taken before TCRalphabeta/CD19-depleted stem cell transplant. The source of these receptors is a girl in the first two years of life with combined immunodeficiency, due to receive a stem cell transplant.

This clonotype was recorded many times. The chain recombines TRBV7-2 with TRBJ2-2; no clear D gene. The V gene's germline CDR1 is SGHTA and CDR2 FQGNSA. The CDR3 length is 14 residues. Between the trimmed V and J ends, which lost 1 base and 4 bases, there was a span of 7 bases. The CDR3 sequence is CASSLGVLTGELFF. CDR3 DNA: TGTGCCAGCAGCTTAGGGGTCCTCACCGGGGAGCTGTTTTTT.

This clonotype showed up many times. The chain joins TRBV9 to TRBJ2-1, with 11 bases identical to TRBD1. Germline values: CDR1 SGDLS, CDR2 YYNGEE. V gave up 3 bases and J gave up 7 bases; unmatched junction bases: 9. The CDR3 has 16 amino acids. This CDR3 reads CASSGMGQGVRNEQFF. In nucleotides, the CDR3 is TGTGCCAGCAGCGGGATGGGACAGGGGGTAAGAAATGAGCAGTTCTTC.

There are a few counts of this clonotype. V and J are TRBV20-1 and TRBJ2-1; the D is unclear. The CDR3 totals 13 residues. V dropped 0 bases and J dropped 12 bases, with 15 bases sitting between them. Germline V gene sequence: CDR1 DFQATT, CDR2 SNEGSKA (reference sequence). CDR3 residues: CSARDLDRVGQFF. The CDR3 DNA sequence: TGCAGTGCTAGAGATCTCGACCGAGTCGGGCAGTTCTTC.

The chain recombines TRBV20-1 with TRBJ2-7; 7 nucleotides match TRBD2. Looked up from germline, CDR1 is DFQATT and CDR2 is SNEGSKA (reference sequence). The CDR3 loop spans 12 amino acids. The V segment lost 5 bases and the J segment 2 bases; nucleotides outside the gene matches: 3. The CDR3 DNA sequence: TGCAGTGCTCGCGGGACTACCTACGAGCAGTACTTC. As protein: CSARGTTYEQYF.

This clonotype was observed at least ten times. CDR3 bases: TGTGCCAGCAGCGTAGTGTACCCGGGACAGGGGCCCGTCCAGTACTTC. Protein sequence: CASSVVYPGQGPVQYF. The chain has TRBV9 and TRBJ2-5; 10 bases line up with TRBD1. V lost 0 bases, J lost 10 bases, and 12 bases stayed unmatched. CDR1 is SGDLS and CDR2 is YYNGEE in the germline V gene. The CDR3 has 16 amino acids.

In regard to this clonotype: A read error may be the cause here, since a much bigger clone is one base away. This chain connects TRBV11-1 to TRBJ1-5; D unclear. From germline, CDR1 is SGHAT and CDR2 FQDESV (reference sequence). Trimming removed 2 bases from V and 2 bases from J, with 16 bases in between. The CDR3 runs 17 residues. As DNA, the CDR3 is TGTGCCAGCAGCTTATCCGAGGGTGCCTATGGCAATCAGCCCCAGCATTTT. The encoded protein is CASSLSEGAYGNQPQHF.

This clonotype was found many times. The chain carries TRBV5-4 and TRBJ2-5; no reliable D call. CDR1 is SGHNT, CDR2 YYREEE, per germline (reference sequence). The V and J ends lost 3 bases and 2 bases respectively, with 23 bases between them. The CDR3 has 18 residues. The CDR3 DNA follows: TGTGCCAGCAGCTCCATGGGTCCTCCTGTTAGGATGCAAGAGACCCAGTACTTC. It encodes CASSSMGPPVRMQETQYF. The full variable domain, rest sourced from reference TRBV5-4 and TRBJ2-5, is ETGVTQSPTHLIKTRGQQVTLRCSSQSGHNTVSWYQQALGQGPQFIFQYYREEENGRGNFPPRFSGLQFPNYSSELNVNALELDDSALYLCASSSMGPPVRMQETQYFGPGTRLLVL.

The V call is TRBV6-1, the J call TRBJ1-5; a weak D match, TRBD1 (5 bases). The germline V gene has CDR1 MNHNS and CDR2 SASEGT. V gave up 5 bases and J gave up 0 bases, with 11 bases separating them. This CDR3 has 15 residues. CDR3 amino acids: CASSRTGYSNQPQHF. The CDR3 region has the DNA TGTGCCAGCAGTCGAACAGGTTATAGCAATCAGCCCCAGCATTTT.

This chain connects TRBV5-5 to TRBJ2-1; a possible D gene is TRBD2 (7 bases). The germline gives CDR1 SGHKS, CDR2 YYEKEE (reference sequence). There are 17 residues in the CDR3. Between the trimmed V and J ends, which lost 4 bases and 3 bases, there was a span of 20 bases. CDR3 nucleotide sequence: TGTGCCAGCAGCGTCCTTCAGAGGGGGGGACACTACAATGAGCAGTTCTTC. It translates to CASSVLQRGGHYNEQFF.

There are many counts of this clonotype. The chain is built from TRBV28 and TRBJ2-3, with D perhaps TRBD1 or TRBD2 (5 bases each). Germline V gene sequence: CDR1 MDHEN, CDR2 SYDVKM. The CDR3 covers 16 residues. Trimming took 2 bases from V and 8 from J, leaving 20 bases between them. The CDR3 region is CASSLAWSFVGPTQYF. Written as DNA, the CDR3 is TGTGCCAGCAGTTTAGCGTGGTCCTTCGTGGGACCTACGCAGTATTTT.

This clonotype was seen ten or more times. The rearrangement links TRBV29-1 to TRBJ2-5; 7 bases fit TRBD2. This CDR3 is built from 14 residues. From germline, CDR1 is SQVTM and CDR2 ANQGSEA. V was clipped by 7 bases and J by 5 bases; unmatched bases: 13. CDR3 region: CSAWGGLAGETQYF. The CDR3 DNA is TGCAGCGCCTGGGGGGGACTGGCGGGGGAGACCCAGTACTTC. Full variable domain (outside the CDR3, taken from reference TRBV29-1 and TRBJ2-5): SAVISQKPSRDICQRGTSLTIQCQVDSQVTMMFWYRQQPGQSLTLIATANQGSEATYESGFVIDKFPISRPNLTFSTLTVSNMSPEDSSIYLCSAWGGLAGETQYFGPGTRLLVL.

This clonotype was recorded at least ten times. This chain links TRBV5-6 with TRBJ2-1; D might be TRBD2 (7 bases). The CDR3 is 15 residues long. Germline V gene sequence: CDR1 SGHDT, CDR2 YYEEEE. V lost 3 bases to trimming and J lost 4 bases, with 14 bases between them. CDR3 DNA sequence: TGTGCCAGCAGCTGGGGGGGGCGGACATACAATGAGCAGTTCTTC. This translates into CASSWGGRTYNEQFF.

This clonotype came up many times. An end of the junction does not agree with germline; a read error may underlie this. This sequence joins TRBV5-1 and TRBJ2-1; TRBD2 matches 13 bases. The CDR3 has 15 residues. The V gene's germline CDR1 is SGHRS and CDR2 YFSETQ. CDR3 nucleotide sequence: TGTGCCAGCAGTTTGGGACTAGCGGGGAACAATGAGCAGTTCTTC. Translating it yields CASSLGLAGNNEQFF.

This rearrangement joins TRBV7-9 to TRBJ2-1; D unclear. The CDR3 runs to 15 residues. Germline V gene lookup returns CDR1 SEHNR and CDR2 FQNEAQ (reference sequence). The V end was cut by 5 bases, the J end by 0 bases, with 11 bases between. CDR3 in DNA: TGTGCCAGCAGCCGTACCCCTTACTCCTACAATGAGCAGTTCTTC. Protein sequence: CASSRTPYSYNEQFF. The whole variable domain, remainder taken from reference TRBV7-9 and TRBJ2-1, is DTGVSQNPRHKITKRGQNVTFRCDPISEHNRLYWYRQTLGQGPEFLTYFQNEAQLEKSRLLSDRFSAERPKGSFSTLEIQRTEQGDSAMYLCASSRTPYSYNEQFFGPGTRLTVL.

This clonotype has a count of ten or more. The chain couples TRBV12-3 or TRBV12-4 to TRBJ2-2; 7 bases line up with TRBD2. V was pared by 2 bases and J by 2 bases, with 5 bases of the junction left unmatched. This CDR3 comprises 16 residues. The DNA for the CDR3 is TGTGCCAGCAGTTTATTTCTAGCGGCCAACACCGGGGAGCTGTTTTTT. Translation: CASSLFLAANTGELFF.

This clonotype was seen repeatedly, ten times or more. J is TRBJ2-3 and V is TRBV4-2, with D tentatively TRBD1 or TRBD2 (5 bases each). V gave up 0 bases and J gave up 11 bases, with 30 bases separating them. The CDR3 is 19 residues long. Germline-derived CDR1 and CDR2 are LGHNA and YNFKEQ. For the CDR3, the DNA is TGTGCCAGCAGCCAAGATATTGGGGACGCCTACCAGATCTTCCCACTGCAGTATTTT. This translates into CASSQDIGDAYQIFPLQYF.

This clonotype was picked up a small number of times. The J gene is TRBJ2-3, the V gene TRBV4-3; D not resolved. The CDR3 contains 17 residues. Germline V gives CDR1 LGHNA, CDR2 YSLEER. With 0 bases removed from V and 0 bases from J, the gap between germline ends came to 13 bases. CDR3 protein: CASSQDIPSASTDTQYF. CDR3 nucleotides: TGCGCCAGCAGCCAAGATATTCCCTCCGCTAGCACAGATACGCAGTATTTT.

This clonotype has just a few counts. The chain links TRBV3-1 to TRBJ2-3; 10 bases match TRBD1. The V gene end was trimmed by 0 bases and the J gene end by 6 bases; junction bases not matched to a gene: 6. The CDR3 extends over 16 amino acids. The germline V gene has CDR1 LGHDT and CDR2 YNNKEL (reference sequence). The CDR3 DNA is TGTGCCAGCAGCCAAGAAGGGGGACAGGGGAGGGATACGCAGTATTTT. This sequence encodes CASSQEGGQGRDTQYF.